The T cell receptor (beta chain) under discussion was sequenced for a study of Ad26.COV2.S vaccination and SARS-CoV-2 variants. Trimming pared 5 bases from V and 1 base from J, leaving 9 bases between. CDR1 MNHEY and CDR2 SVGAGI come from the germline V gene. CDR3 length equals 13 residues. Some clones are missing from TCRdb's copy, which holds only in-frame ones; the method was immunoSEQ multiplex PCR. The sample holds 410,000 or so clones, 90% seen once. The treatment was: around 19 received Ad26.COV2.S at low or high dose, single or two shots; 5 received placebo; per-sample allocation not given. The samples date from day 63 after the first vaccine or placebo injection.

The rearrangement links TRBV6-5 to TRBJ2-7, with D possibly matching TRBD2 (5 bases). The sample was peripheral blood, taken in a trial of Ad26.COV2.S vaccine versus placebo. The receptor was derived from a person between 18 and 65 years old who received the Ad26.COV2.S COVID-19 vaccine or a placebo. CDR3 in DNA: TGTGCCAGCAGTAACCCGGGATCCTACGAGCAGTACTTC. It encodes CASSNPGSYEQYF.